The 28 T cell receptor beta chains below all came from one sample that was sequenced in a study of blood T cell repertoires in COVID-19. This table comes from immunoSEQ multiplex PCR, and its TCRdb copy is limited to in-frame clones, with some not included. This table holds 150,000 or so clones, approximately 90% found once. The specimen sequenced was peripheral blood. The receptors stem from a woman aged 45-60 years with acute or convalescent COVID-19.

J is TRBJ2-1 and V is TRBV9, with TRBD2 as a possible D gene (6 bases). V was cut by 0 bases and J by 0 bases, with 7 bases left in between. The CDR3 sequence is 15 residues long. Germline CDR1 reads SGDLS; CDR2 reads YYNGEE. The CDR3 DNA sequence: TGTGCCAGCAGCGTAGGCGGGATCTCCTACAATGAGCAGTTCTTC. This codes for CASSVGGISYNEQFF. The whole variable domain, remainder taken from reference TRBV9 and TRBJ2-1, is DSGVTQTPKHLITATGQRVTLRCSPRSGDLSVYWYQQSLDQGLQFLIQYYNGEERAKGNILERFSAQQFPDLHSELNLSSLELGDSALYFCASSVGGISYNEQFFGPGTRLTVL.

J is TRBJ2-5 and V is TRBV5-1; weak D call: TRBD2 (5 bases). Trimming left V 3 bases short and J 3 bases short, with 18 bases between. There are 16 residues in the CDR3. Germline-derived CDR1 and CDR2 are SGHRS and YFSETQ. For the CDR3, the DNA is TGCGCCAGCAGCTGGGCCCCGGTAGTCGGGGAAGAGACCCAGTACTTC. Its protein product is CASSWAPVVGEETQYF.

This rearrangement joins TRBV4-2 to TRBJ2-3; 8 positions match TRBD2. In germline, CDR1 is LGHNA, CDR2 YNFKEQ. This CDR3 has 15 residues. With V trimmed by 3 bases and J by 2 bases, 4 bases remained unmatched. For the CDR3, the DNA is TGTGCCAGCAGCCAGGAAGCGGGGGTCACAGATACGCAGTATTTT. Residues: CASSQEAGVTDTQYF.

The CDR3 region is CASSLGGERKETQYF. CDR3 nucleotide sequence: TGTGCCAGCAGCTTAGGCGGGGAGAGGAAAGAGACCCAGTACTTC. V is TRBV7-2 and J is TRBJ2-5; D might be TRBD2 (6 bases). V was pared by 1 base and J by 3 bases, with 12 bases between. The CDR3 has 15 amino acids. The V gene's germline CDR1 is SGHTA and CDR2 FQGNSA.

Turning to this clone: Other DNA sequences in the same sample also yield this CDR3. The V call is TRBV12-3 or TRBV12-4, the J call TRBJ2-7, with a weak D call TRBD1 (5 bases). Trimming pared 2 bases from V and 4 bases from J, leaving 6 bases between. The length of the CDR3 is 12 residues. The CDR3 here is CASSLRGYEQYF. Here the CDR3 DNA reads TGTGCCAGCAGTTTAAGGGGTTACGAGCAGTACTTC.

The chain joins TRBV9 to TRBJ1-4; tentative D call: TRBD1 (5 bases). The CDR3 covers 14 residues. Germline CDR1 is SGDLS and CDR2 is YYNGEE. The ends were cut back, 2 bases at V and 3 bases at J, with 8 bases in the middle. Here the CDR3 DNA reads TGTGCCAGCAGCGTTTCGGGGGCTAATGAAAAACTGTTTTTT. Translation gives CASSVSGANEKLFF.

Remarks on this clone: Other DNA sequences from this sample encode an identical CDR3 as well. J is TRBJ1-2 and V is TRBV11-2; 9 bases fit TRBD1. The junction had 2 bases not matched to a gene; V was cut back by 5 bases and J by 4 bases. Germline CDR1 is SGHAT and CDR2 is FQNNGV. The CDR3 spans 13 residues. CDR3 nucleotides: TGTGCCAGCAGCACGGGACAGGGCTATGGCTACACCTTC. This translates into CASSTGQGYGYTF.

V is TRBV7-8 and J is TRBJ1-1; D perhaps matches TRBD1 (5 bases). The length of the CDR3 is 15 residues. Trimming cost V 3 bases and J 5 bases, with 16 bases left between them. CDR1 and CDR2 from the germline V gene are SGHVS and FQNEAQ. The CDR3 region is CASSLGGGVGTEAFF. The DNA for the CDR3 is TGTGCCAGCAGCTTGGGGGGGGGAGTAGGGACTGAAGCTTTCTTT.

J is TRBJ2-2 and V is TRBV11-3, with 14 bases matching TRBD2. The length of the CDR3 is 17 residues. CDR1 and CDR2 from the germline V gene are SGHNT and YENEEA. J was trimmed by 3 bases and V by 7 bases; bases with no gene match: 7. CDR3 coding DNA: TGTGCCAGCACGGGACTAGCGGGGGCCGCGGACACCGGGGAGCTGTTTTTT. Its translation is CASTGLAGAADTGELFF. The whole variable domain, remainder taken from reference TRBV11-3 and TRBJ2-2, is EAGVVQSPRYKIIEKKQPVAFWCNPISGHNTLYWYLQNLGQGPELLIRYENEEAVDDSQLPKDRFSAERLKGVDSTLKIQPAELGDSAVYLCASTGLAGAADTGELFFGEGSRLTVL.

This clone was picked up one time. This chain links TRBV6-5 with TRBJ2-5; possibly TRBD2 for D (6 bases). The CDR3 loop spans 14 amino acids. CDR1 is MNHEY, CDR2 SVGAGI, per germline. The V and J ends lost 6 bases and 5 bases respectively, with 16 bases between them. CDR3 nucleotide sequence: TGTGCCAGCAGCTCCACTAGAGGGAGGGAGACCCAGTACTTC. Amino acids: CASSSTRGRETQYF.

The gene calls are TRBV7-2 and TRBJ1-4, with D possibly matching TRBD1 (5 bases). Trimming left V 5 bases short and J 1 base short, with 8 bases between. CDR3 length: 14 amino acids. Looked up from germline, CDR1 is SGHTA and CDR2 is FQGNSA. The CDR3 here is CASSPTVTNEKLFF. The CDR3 DNA reads as TGTGCCAGCAGCCCGACAGTAACTAATGAAAAACTGTTTTTT.

The J gene is TRBJ1-6, the V gene TRBV6-2 or TRBV6-3, with unresolved D. Per germline, CDR1 MNHEY and CDR2 SVGEGT. Between the trimmed V and J ends, which lost 6 bases and 7 bases, there was a span of 10 bases. The CDR3 is 13 amino acids. CDR3 in amino acids: CASSWARNSPLHF. Here the CDR3 DNA reads TGTGCCAGCAGCTGGGCCCGAAATTCACCCCTCCACTTT.

The V call is TRBV10-3, the J call TRBJ1-5; maybe TRBD1 (6 bases). CDR3 length: 13 residues. Germline assignment: CDR1 ENHRY and CDR2 SYGVKD. Trimming took 7 bases from V and 6 from J, leaving 13 bases between them. The CDR3 nucleotides read TGTGCCATCAAGGGGGAGGGTCTTCAGCCCCAGCATTTT. It translates to CAIKGEGLQPQHF.

This chain connects TRBV4-1 to TRBJ2-3; TRBD2 matches 7 bases. Germline V CDR1 and CDR2: MGHRA, YSYEKL. V shed 5 bases, J shed 4 bases, and the junction held 6 bases outside the gene matches. The CDR3 loop spans 14 amino acids. The CDR3 sequence: CASSLTSPPDTQYF. In DNA, the CDR3 is TGCGCCAGCAGCTTGACTAGCCCCCCAGATACGCAGTATTTT.

This clone was seen only a few times. This chain joins TRBV11-1 and TRBJ1-3; D ambiguous. CDR3 length: 15 amino acids. The germline V gene encodes CDR1 SGHAT and CDR2 FQDESV (reference sequence). V lost 3 bases and J 0 bases, leaving 9 bases between the germline ends. The DNA for the CDR3 is TGTGCCAGCAGCTTTTTAAGCCTCTCTGGAAACACCATATATTTT. This sequence encodes CASSFLSLSGNTIYF. The complete variable domain, with remaining parts taken from reference TRBV11-1 and TRBJ1-3, reads EAEVAQSPRYKITEKSQAVAFWCDPISGHATLYWYRQILGQGPELLVQFQDESVVDDSQLPKDRFSAERLKGVDSTLKIQPAELGDSAMYLCASSFLSLSGNTIYFGEGSWLTVV.

As concerns this clone: Other DNA sequences in the same sample also yield this CDR3. The rearrangement links TRBV2 to TRBJ2-7; D might be TRBD2 (5 bases). The V and J ends lost 4 bases and 3 bases respectively, with 7 bases between them. The germline V gene encodes CDR1 SNHLY and CDR2 FYNNEI. CDR3 length equals 12 residues. The CDR3 nucleotides are TGTGCCAGCAGTGTCGAGGGCTACGAGCAGTACTTC. It translates to CASSVEGYEQYF.

The rearrangement links TRBV2 to TRBJ2-7; D perhaps matches TRBD1 (5 bases). The V end lost 4 bases, the J end lost 4 bases, and 17 bases lay between the germline ends. Per the germline V gene, CDR1 is SNHLY and CDR2 is FYNNEI. The CDR3 runs to 15 residues. The CDR3 nucleotides read TGTGCCAGCAGTGGGTCTCAGGGAAAAAGTTACGAGCAGTACTTC. This codes for CASSGSQGKSYEQYF.

This rearrangement joins TRBV6-2 or TRBV6-3 to TRBJ1-5; tentatively, D is TRBD1 (5 bases). CDR3 length equals 12 residues. Trimming pared 5 bases from V and 11 bases from J, leaving 13 bases between. Germline V lookup: CDR1 MNHEY, CDR2 SVGEGT. The CDR3 sequence is CASSTTRGAQHF. The CDR3 nucleotides read TGTGCCAGCAGTACAACCCGGGGGGCCCAGCATTTT.

This clone was counted a few times. This chain connects TRBV6-5 to TRBJ1-1; the D gene is possibly TRBD1 (5 bases). Germline CDR1 reads MNHEY; CDR2 reads SVGAGI. With 6 bases removed from V and 0 bases from J, the gap between germline ends came to 14 bases. The CDR3 covers 15 residues. CDR3 region: CASRRGVTMNTEAFF. DNA for the CDR3: TGTGCCAGCAGGCGGGGGGTGACAATGAACACTGAAGCTTTCTTT.

This clone was detected only once. The rearrangement uses TRBV30 and TRBJ1-1; D is unresolved. Trimming took 1 base from V and 3 from J, leaving 15 bases between them. Germline-derived CDR1 and CDR2 are GTSNPN and SVGIG (reference sequence). There are 15 residues in the CDR3. The CDR3 DNA is TGTGCCTGGAGTGGTCCGAGGATCGGGGACACTGAAGCTTTCTTT. Translation: CAWSGPRIGDTEAFF. Together with reference TRBV30 and TRBJ1-1, the CDR3 gives the full variable domain: SQTIHQWPATLVQPVGSPLSLECTVEGTSNPNLYWYRQAAGRGLQLLFYSVGIGQISSEVPQNLSASRPQDRQFILSSKKLLLSDSGFYLCAWSGPRIGDTEAFFGQGTRLTVV.

V usage is TRBV30 and J usage is TRBJ2-1; 12 bases match TRBD1. Germline assignment: CDR1 GTSNPN and CDR2 SVGIG (reference sequence). CDR3 length: 14 residues. V shed 2 bases, J shed 7 bases, and the junction held 3 bases outside the gene matches. CDR3 sequence reads: CAWSLGQGANEQFF. Written as DNA, the CDR3 is TGTGCCTGGAGTTTGGGACAGGGGGCGAATGAGCAGTTCTTC. Full variable domain (rest looked up from reference TRBV30 and TRBJ2-1): SQTIHQWPATLVQPVGSPLSLECTVEGTSNPNLYWYRQAAGRGLQLLFYSVGIGQISSEVPQNLSASRPQDRQFILSSKKLLLSDSGFYLCAWSLGQGANEQFFGPGTRLTVL.

This clone has just one count. This sequence joins TRBV7-9 and TRBJ1-5; D is unresolved. Trimming took 5 bases from V and 7 from J, leaving 9 bases between them. Germline CDR1 SEHNR, CDR2 FQNEAQ (reference sequence). This CDR3 contains 12 residues. CDR3 DNA sequence: TGTGCCAGCAGCCGGGGAACGCAGCCCCAGCATTTT. This translates into CASSRGTQPQHF.

This chain connects TRBV7-2 to TRBJ1-2; D is ambiguous. Trimming pared 5 bases from V and 2 bases from J, leaving 15 bases between. Germline CDR1 is SGHTA and CDR2 is FQGNSA. This CDR3 spans 15 amino acids. The CDR3 DNA sequence: TGTGCCAGCAGCCCTTCCCCCGACACCAACTATGGCTACACCTTC. Translating it yields CASSPSPDTNYGYTF.

DNA of the CDR3: TGCGCCAGCAGCTTGACTAGCGGGGCCCGCTGGGAGACCCAGTACTTC. Encoded protein: CASSLTSGARWETQYF. The V and J genes are TRBV5-1 and TRBJ2-5; 10 bases are shared with TRBD2. Trimming took 1 base from V and 5 from J; bases not matched to a gene: 8. This CDR3 comprises 16 residues. CDR1 and CDR2 (germline): SGHRS, YFSETQ.

This clone was observed once. This chain connects TRBV6-5 to TRBJ1-6, with D tentatively TRBD1 (6 bases). CDR3 length: 15 residues. Trimming took 7 bases from V and 4 from J, leaving 14 bases between them. The germline V gene encodes CDR1 MNHEY and CDR2 SVGAGI. CDR3 DNA sequence: TGTGCCAGCACCCTTAAGGGGACATATAATTCACCCCTCCACTTT. Translation: CASTLKGTYNSPLHF.

This rearrangement joins TRBV14 to TRBJ1-2; 9 nucleotides align to TRBD1. This CDR3 is 15 amino acids long. The V gene end was trimmed by 4 bases and the J gene end by 5 bases; junction bases not matched to a gene: 8. Germline CDR1 is SGHDN and CDR2 is FVKESK. This chain's CDR3 is CASSLIGTGTYGYTF. In DNA form, the CDR3 reads TGTGCCAGCAGCCTTATTGGGACAGGGACTTATGGCTACACCTTC. Looking up the rest from reference TRBV14 and TRBJ1-2 gives the full variable domain: EAGVTQFPSHSVIEKGQTVTLRCDPISGHDNLYWYRRVMGKEIKFLLHFVKESKQDESGMPNNRFLAERTGGTYSTLKVQPAELEDSGVYFCASSLIGTGTYGYTFGSGTRLTVV.

This clone was found once. The chain has TRBV30 and TRBJ2-3, with 7 positions matching TRBD1. Germline-derived CDR1 and CDR2 are GTSNPN and SVGIG (reference sequence). The CDR3 consists of 16 residues. Trimming cost V 2 bases and J 2 bases; bases outside gene matches: 10. CDR3 in amino acids: CAWSIDRVPLTDTQYF. CDR3 DNA sequence: TGTGCCTGGAGTATTGACAGGGTCCCCCTCACAGATACGCAGTATTTT.

This chain uses TRBV5-6 with TRBJ1-4; D not certain. The CDR3 contains 15 residues. CDR1 and CDR2 (germline): SGHDT, YYEEEE. V was shortened by 0 bases and J by 6 bases, with 12 bases between the two germline ends. Here the CDR3 reads CASSLVPGEDEKLFF. CDR3 DNA sequence: TGTGCCAGCAGCTTGGTGCCGGGAGAAGATGAAAAACTGTTTTTT.